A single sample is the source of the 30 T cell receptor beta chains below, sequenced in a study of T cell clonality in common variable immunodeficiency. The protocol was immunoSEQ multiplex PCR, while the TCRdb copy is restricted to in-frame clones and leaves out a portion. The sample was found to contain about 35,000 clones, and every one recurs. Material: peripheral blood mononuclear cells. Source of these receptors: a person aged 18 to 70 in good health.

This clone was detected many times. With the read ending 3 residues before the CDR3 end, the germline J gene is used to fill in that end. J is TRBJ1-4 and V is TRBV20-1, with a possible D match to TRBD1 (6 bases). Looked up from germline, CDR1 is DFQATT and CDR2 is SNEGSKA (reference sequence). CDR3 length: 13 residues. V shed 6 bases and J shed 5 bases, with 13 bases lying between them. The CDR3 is CSAAGQVNEKLFF. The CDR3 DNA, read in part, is TGCAGTGCGGCGGGACAAGTGAATGAAAAA.

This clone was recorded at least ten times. The sequenced CDR3 bases are TGCAGTGCTAGAGATCAGACTAGCGAACCATACAATGAG. Residues: CSARDQTSEPYNE. The full-length CDR3 reads as CSARDQTSEPYNEQFF. This chain links TRBV20-1 with TRBJ2-1; 8 nucleotides line up with TRBD2. The read ends 3 residues before the CDR3 terminus; that terminus is restored from the germline J gene. V gave up 0 bases and J gave up 4 bases; unmatched junction bases: 8. Germline CDR1 DFQATT, CDR2 SNEGSKA (reference sequence). The CDR3 is 16 residues long.

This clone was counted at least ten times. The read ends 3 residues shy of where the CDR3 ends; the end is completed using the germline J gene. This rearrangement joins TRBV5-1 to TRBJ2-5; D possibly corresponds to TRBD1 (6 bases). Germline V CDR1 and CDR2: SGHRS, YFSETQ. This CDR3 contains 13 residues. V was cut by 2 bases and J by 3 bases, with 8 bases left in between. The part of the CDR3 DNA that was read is TGCGCCAGCAGCTTCGCAGGGGAAGAGACC. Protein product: CASSFAGEET. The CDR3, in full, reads CASSFAGEETQYF.

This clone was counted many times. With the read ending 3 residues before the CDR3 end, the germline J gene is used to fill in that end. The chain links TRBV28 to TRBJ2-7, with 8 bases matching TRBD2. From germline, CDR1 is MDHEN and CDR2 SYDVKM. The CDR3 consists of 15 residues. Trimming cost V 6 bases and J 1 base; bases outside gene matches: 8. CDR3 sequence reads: CASSLAGITSYEQYF. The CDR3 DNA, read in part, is TGTGCCAGCAGCTTAGCGGGAATAACTTCCTACGAG.

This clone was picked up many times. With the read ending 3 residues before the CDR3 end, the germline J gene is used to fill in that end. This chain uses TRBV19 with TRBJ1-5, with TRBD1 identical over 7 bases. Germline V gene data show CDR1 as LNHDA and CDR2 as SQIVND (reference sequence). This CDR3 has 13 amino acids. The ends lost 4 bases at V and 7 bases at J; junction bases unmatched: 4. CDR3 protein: CASSNQQGQPQHF. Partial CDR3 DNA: TGTGCCAGTAGTAACCAACAGGGGCAGCCC.

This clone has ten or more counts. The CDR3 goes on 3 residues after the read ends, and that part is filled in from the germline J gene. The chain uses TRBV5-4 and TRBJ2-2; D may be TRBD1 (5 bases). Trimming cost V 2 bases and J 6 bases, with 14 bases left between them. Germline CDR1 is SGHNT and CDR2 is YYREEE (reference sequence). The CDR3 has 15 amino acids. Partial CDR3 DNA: TGTGCCAGCAGCTTTGGTGGGGCTGGGGCCGGGGAG. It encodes CASSFGGAGAGE. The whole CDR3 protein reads CASSFGGAGAGELFF.

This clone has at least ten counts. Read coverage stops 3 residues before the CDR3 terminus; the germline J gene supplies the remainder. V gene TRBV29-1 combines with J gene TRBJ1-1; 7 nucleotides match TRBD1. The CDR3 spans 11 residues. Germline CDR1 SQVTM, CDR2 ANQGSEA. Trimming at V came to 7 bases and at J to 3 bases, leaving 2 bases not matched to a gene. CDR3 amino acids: CSATGDTEAFF. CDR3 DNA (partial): TGCAGCGCTACAGGGGACACTGAA.

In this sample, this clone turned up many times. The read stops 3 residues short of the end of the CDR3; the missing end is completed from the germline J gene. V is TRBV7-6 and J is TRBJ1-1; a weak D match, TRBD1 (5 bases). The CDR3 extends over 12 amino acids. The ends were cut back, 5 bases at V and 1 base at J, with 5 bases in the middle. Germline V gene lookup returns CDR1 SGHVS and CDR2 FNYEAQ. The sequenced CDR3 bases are TGTGCCAGCAGCCAGGGGAACACTGAA. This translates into CASSQGNTE. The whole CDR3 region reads CASSQGNTEAFF.

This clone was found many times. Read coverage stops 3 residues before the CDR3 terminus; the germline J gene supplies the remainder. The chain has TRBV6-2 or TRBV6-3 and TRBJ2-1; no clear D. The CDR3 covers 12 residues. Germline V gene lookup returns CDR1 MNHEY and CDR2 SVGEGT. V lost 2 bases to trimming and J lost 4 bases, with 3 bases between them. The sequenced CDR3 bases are TGTGCCAGCAGTTACCTTTACAATGAG. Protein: CASSYLYNE. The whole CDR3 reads CASSYLYNEQFF.

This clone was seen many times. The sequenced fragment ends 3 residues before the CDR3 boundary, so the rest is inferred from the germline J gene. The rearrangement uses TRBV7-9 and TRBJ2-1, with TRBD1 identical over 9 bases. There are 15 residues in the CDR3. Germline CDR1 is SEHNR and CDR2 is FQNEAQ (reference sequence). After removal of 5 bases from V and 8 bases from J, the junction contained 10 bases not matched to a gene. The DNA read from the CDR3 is TGTGCCAGCAGCCTCCGGGACAGGGAGCAATATGAG. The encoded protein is CASSLRDREQYE. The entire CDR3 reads CASSLRDREQYEQFF.

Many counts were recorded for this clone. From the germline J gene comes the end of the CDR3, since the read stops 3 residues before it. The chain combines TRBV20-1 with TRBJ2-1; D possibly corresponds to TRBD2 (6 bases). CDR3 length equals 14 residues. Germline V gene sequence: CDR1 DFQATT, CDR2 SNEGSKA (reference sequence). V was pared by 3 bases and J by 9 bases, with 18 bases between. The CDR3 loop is CSARNSGGWTEQFF. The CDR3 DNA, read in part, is TGCAGTGCTAGGAATAGCGGCGGCTGGACTGAG.

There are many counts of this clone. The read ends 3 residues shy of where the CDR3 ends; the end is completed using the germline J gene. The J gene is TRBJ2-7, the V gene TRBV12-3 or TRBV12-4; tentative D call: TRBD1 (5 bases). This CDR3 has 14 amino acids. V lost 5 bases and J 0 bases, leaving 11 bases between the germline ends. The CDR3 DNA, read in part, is TGTGCCAGCAGTCCTAGACAGAGCTCCTACGAG. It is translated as CASSPRQSSYE. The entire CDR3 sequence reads CASSPRQSSYEQYF.

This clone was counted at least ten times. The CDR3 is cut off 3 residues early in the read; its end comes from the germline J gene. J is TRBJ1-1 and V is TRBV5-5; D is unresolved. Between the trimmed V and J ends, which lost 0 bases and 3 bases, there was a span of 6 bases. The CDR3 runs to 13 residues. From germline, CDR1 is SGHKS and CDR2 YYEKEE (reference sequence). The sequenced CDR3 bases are TGTGCCAGCAGCTTGGCCGTATACACTGAA. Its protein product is CASSLAVYTE. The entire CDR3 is CASSLAVYTEAFF.

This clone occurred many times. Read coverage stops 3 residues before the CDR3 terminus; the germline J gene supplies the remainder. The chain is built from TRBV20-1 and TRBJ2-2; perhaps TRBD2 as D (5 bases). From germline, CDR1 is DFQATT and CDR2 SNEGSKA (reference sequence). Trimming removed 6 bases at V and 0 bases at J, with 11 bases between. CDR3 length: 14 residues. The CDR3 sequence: CSAPKAANTGELFF. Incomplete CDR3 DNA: TGCAGTGCCCCGAAAGCGGCGAACACCGGGGAG.

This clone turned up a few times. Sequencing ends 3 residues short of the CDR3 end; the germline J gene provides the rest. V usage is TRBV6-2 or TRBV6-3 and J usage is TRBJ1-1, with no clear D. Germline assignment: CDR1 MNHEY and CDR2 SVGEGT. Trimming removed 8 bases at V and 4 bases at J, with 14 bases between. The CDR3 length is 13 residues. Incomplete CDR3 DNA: TGTGCCAGCGGTGCGGGCATGAGCACTGAA. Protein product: CASGAGMSTE. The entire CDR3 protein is CASGAGMSTEAFF.

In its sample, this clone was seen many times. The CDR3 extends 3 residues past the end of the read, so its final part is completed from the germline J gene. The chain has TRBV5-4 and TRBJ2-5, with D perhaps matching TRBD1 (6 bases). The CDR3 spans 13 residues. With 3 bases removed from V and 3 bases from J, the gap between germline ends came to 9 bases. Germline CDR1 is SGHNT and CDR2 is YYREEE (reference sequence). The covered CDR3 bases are TGTGCCAGCAGCTCCCGGGACAAAGAGACC. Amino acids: CASSSRDKET. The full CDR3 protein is CASSSRDKETQYF.

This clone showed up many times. This CDR3 reads CSARRGTSFSYEQYF. The part of the CDR3 DNA that was read is TGCAGTGCTAGACGGGGGACTAGCTTTTCCTACGAG. V is TRBV20-1 and J is TRBJ2-7; 9 nucleotides align to TRBD2. The CDR3 extends 3 residues past the end of the read, so its final part is completed from the germline J gene. The ends lost 2 bases at V and 1 base at J; junction bases unmatched: 6. The CDR3 is made up of 15 amino acids. Germline V gene lookup returns CDR1 DFQATT and CDR2 SNEGSKA (reference sequence).

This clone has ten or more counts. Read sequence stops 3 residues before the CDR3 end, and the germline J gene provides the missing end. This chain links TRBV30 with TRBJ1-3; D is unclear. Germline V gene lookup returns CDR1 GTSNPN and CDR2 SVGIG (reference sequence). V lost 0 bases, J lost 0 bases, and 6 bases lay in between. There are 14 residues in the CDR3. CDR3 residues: CAWSVQLSGNTIYF. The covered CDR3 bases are TGTGCCTGGAGTGTACAGCTCTCTGGAAACACC.

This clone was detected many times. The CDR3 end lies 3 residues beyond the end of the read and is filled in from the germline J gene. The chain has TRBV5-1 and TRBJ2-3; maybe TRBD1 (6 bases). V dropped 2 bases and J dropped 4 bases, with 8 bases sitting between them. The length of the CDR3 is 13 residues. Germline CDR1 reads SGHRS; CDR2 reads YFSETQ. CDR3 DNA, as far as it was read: TGCGCCAGCAGCTTTACAGGGTCAGATACG. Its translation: CASSFTGSDT. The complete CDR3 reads CASSFTGSDTQYF.

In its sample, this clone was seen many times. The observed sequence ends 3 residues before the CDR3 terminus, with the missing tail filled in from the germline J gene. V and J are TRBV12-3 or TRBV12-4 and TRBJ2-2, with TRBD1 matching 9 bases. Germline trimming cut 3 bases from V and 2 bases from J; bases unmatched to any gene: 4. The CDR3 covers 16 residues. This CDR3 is CASSFGGQGNTGELFF. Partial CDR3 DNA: TGTGCCAGCAGTTTTGGGGGACAGGGAAACACCGGGGAG.

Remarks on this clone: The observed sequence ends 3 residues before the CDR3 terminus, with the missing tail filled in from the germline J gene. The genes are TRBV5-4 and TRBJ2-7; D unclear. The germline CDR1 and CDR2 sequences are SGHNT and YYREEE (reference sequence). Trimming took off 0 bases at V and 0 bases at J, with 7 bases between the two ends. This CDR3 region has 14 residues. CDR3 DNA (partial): TGTGCCAGCAGCTTGGACGGTCCCTCCTACGAG. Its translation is CASSLDGPSYE. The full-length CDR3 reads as CASSLDGPSYEQYF.

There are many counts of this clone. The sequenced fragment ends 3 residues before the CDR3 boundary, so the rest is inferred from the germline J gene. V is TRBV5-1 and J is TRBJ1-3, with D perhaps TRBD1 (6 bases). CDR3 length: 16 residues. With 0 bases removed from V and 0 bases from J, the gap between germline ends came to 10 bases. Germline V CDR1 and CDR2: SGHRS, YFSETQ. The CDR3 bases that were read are TGCGCCAGCAGCTTGGGGTACAGGGCCTCTGGAAACACC. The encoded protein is CASSLGYRASGNT. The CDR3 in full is CASSLGYRASGNTIYF. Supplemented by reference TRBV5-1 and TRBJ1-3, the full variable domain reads KAGVTQTPRYLIKTRGQQVTLSCSPISGHRSVSWYQQTPGQGLQFLFEYFSETQRNKGNFPGRFSGRQFSNSRSEMNVSTLELGDSALYLCASSLGYRASGNTIYFGEGSWLTVV.

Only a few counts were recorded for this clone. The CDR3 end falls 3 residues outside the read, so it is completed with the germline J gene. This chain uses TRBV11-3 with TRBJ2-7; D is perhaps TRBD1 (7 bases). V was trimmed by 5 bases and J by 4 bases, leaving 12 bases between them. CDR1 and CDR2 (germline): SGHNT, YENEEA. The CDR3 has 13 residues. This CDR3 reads CASSGGTEYEQYF. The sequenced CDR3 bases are TGTGCCAGCAGCGGAGGGACAGAATACGAG.

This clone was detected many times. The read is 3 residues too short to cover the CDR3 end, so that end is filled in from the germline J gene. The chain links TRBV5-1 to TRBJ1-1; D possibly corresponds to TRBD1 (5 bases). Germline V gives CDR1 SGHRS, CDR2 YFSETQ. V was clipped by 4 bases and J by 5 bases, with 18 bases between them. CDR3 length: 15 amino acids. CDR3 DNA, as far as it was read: TGCGCCAGCAGCCTCCCGAGGCAGGGTGGAACTGAA. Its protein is CASSLPRQGGTE. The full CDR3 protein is CASSLPRQGGTEAFF. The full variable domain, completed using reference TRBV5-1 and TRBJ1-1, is KAGVTQTPRYLIKTRGQQVTLSCSPISGHRSVSWYQQTPGQGLQFLFEYFSETQRNKGNFPGRFSGRQFSNSRSEMNVSTLELGDSALYLCASSLPRQGGTEAFFGQGTRLTVV.

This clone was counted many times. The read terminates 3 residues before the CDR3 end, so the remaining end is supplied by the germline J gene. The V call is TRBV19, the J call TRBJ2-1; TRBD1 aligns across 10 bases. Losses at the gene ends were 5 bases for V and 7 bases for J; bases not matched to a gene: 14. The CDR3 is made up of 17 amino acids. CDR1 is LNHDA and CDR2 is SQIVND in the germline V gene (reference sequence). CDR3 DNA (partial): TGTGCCAGTAGTCAGGGACAGGGGATGAGGATAGGAAATGAG. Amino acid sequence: CASSQGQGMRIGNE. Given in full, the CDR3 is CASSQGQGMRIGNEQFF.

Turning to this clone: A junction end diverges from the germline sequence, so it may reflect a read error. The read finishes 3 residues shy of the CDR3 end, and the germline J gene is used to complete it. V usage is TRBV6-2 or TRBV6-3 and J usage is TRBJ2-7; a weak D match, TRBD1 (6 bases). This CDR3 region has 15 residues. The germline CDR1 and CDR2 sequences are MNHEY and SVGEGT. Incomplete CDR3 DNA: TGTGCCAGCACTTACTCCACCGGGACACAGTACGAG. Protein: CASTYSTGTQYE. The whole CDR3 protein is CASTYSTGTQYEQYF.

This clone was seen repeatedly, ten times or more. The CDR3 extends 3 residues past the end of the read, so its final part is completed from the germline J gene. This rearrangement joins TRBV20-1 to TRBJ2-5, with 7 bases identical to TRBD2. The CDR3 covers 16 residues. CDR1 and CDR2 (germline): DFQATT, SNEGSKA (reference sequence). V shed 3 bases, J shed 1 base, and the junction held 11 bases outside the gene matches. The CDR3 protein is CSARFGLAALQETQYF. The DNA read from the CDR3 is TGCAGTGCTAGGTTCGGGCTAGCGGCACTCCAAGAGACC.

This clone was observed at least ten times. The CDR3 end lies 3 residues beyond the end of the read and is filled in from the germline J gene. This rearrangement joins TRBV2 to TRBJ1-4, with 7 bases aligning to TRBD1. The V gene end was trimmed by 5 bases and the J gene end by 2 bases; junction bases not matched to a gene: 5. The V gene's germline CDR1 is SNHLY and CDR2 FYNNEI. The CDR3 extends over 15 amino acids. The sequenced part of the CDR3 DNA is TGTGCCAGCAGTCGACAGGGAGGTACTAATGAAAAA. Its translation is CASSRQGGTNEK. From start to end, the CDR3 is CASSRQGGTNEKLFF.

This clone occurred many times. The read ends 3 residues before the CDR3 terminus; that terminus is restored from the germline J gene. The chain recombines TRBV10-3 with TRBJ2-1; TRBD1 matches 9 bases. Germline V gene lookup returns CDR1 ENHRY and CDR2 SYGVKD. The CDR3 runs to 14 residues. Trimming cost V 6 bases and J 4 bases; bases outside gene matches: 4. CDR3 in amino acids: CAIRGQGPYNEQFF. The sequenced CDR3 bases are TGTGCCATCAGGGGACAGGGTCCTTACAATGAG.

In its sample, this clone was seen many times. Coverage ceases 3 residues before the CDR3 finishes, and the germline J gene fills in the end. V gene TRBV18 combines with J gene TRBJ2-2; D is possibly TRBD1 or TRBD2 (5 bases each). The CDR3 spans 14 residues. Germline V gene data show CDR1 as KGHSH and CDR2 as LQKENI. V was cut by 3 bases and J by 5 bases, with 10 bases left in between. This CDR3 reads CASSPRGATGELFF. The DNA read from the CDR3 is TGTGCCAGCTCACCGCGAGGGGCAACCGGGGAG.